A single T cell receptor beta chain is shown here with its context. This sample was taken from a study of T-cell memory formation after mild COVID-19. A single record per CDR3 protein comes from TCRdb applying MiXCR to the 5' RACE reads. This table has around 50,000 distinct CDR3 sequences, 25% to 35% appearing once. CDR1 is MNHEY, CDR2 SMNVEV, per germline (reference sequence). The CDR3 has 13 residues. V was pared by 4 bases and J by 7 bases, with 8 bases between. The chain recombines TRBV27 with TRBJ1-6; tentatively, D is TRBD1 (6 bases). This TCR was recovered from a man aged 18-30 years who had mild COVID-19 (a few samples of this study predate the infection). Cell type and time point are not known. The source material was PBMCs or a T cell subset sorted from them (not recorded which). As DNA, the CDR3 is TGTGCCAGCAGTTGGGGGGGCAATTCACCCCTCCACTTT. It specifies CASSWGGNSPLHF.